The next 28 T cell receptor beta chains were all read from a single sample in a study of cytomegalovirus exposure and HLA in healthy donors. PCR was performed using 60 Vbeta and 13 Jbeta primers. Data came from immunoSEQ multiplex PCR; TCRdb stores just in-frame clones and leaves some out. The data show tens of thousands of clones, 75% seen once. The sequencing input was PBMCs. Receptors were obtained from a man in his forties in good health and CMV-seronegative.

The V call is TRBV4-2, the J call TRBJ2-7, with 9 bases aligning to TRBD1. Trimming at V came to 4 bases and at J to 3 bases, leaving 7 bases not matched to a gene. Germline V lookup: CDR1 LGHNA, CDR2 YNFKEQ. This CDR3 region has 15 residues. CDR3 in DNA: TGTGCCAGCAGCCTAGCCCGGACAGGGGACTACGAGCAGTACTTC. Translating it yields CASSLARTGDYEQYF.

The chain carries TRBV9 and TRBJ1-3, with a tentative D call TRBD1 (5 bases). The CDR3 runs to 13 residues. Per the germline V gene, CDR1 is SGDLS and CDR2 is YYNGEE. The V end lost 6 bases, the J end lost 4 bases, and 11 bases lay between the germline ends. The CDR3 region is CASNRGGGNTIYF. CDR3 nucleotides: TGTGCCAGCAATCGGGGGGGAGGAAACACCATATATTTT.

The CDR3 sequence: CSVGSLELNTEAFF. CDR3 sequence (DNA): TGCAGCGTTGGGAGTTTAGAGCTGAACACTGAAGCTTTCTTT. The chain joins TRBV29-1 to TRBJ1-1; D not certain. This CDR3 contains 14 residues. Germline values: CDR1 SQVTM, CDR2 ANQGSEA. Trimming pared 4 bases from V and 0 bases from J, leaving 12 bases between.

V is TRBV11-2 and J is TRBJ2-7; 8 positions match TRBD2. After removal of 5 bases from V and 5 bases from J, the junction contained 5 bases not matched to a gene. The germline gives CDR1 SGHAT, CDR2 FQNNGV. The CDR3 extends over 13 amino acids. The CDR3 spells CASSRAGENEQYF. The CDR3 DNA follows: TGTGCCAGCAGCCGAGCGGGGGAAAACGAGCAGTACTTC. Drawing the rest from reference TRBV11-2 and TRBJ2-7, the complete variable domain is EAGVAQSPRYKIIEKRQSVAFWCNPISGHATLYWYQQILGQGPKLLIQFQNNGVVDDSQLPKDRFSAERLKGVDSTLKIQPAKLEDSAVYLCASSRAGENEQYFGPGTRLTVT.

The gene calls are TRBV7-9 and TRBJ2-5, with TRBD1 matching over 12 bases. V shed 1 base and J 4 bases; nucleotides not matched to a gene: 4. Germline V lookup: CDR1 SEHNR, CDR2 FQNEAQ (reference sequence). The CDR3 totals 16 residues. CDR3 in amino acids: CASSLGDRGLRETQYF. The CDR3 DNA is TGTGCCAGCAGCTTAGGGGACAGGGGGCTGCGAGAGACCCAGTACTTC.

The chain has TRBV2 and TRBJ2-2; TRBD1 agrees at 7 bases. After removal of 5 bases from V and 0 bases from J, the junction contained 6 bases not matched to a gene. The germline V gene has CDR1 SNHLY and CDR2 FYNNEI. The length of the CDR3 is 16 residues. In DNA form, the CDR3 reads TGTGCCAGCAGTCAAACCGGGACAGCGAACACCGGGGAGCTGTTTTTT. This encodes CASSQTGTANTGELFF.

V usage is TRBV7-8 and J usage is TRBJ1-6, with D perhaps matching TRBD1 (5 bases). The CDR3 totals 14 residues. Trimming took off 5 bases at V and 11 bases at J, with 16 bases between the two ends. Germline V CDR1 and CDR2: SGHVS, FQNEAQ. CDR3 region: CASSRGLFQTPLHF. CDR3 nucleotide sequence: TGTGCCAGCAGCCGGGGACTCTTTCAAACACCCCTCCACTTT.

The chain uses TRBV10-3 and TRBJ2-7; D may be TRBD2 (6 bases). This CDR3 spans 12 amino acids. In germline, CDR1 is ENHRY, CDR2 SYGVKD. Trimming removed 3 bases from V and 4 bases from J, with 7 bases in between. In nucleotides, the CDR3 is TGTGCCATCAGTGACGGGGGTTACGAGCAGTACTTC. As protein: CAISDGGYEQYF.

This CDR3 reads CASSYQGAGNTGELFF. CDR3 DNA: TGTGCCAGCAGCTACCAGGGGGCGGGGAACACCGGGGAGCTGTTTTTT. This sequence joins TRBV7-2 and TRBJ2-2; 8 bases align to TRBD1. Germline CDR1 SGHTA, CDR2 FQGNSA. The CDR3 sequence is 16 residues long. The V gene end was trimmed by 4 bases and the J gene end by 1 base; junction bases not matched to a gene: 5.

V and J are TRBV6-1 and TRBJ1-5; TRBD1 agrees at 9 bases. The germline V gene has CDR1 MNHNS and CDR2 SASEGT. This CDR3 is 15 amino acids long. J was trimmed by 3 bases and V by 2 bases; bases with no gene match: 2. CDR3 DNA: TGTGCCAGCAGTGAATGGACAGGGGACAATCAGCCCCAGCATTTT. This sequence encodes CASSEWTGDNQPQHF.

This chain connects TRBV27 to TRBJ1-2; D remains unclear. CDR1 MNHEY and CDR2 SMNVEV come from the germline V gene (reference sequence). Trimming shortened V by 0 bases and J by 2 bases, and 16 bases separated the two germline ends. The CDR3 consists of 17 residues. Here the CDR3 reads CASSLSVGWRENYGYTF. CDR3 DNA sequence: TGTGCCAGCAGTTTATCGGTCGGTTGGAGGGAAAACTATGGCTACACCTTC.

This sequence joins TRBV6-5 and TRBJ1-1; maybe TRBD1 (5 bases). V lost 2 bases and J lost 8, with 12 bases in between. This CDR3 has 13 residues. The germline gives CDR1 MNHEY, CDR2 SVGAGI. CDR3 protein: CASSYQRTHEAFF. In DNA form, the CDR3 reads TGTGCCAGCAGTTACCAACGGACACACGAAGCTTTCTTT.

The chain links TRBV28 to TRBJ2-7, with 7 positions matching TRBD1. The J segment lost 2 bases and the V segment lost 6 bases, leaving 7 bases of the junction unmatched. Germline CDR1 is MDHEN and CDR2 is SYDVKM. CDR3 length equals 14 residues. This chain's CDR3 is CASRPGTDTYEQYF. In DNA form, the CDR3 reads TGTGCCAGCAGACCCGGGACAGATACCTACGAGCAGTACTTC.

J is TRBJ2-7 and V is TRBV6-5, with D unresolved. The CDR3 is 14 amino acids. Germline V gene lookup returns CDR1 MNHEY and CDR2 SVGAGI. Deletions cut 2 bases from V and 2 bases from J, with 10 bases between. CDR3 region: CASSYTPLAYEQYF. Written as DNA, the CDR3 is TGTGCCAGCAGTTACACCCCCTTAGCCTACGAGCAGTACTTC.

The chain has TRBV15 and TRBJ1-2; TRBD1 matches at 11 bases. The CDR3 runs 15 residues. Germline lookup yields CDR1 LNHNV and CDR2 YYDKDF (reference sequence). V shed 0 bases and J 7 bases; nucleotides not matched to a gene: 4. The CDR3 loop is CATSREDGQGAGYTF. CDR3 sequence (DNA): TGTGCCACCAGCAGAGAGGACGGACAGGGGGCTGGCTACACCTTC.

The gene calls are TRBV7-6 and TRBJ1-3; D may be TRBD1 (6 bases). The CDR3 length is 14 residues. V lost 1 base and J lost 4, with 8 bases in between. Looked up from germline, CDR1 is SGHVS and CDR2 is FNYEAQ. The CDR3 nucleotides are TGTGCCAGCAGCTTAGGCACAGGGGGAAACACCATATATTTT. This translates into CASSLGTGGNTIYF.

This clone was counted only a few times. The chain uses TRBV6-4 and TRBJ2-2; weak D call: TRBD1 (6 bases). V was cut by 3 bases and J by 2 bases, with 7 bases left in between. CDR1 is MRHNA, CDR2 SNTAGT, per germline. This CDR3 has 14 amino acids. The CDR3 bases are TGTGCCAGCAGTGAGGGACAAAACACCGGGGAGCTGTTTTTT. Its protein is CASSEGQNTGELFF.

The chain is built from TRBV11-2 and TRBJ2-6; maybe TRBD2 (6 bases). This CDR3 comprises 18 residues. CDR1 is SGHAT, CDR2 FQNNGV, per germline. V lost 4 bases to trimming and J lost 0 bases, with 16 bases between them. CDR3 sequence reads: CASSSLTPGDSGANVLTF. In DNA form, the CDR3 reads TGTGCCAGCAGCTCCCTTACCCCGGGGGACTCTGGGGCCAACGTCCTGACTTTC.

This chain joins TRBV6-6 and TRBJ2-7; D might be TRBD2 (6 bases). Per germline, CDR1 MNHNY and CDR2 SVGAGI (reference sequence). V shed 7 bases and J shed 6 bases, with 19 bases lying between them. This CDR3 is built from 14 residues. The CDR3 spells CASTNPEGRVEQYF. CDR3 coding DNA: TGTGCCAGCACCAACCCGGAGGGTAGAGTCGAGCAGTACTTC.

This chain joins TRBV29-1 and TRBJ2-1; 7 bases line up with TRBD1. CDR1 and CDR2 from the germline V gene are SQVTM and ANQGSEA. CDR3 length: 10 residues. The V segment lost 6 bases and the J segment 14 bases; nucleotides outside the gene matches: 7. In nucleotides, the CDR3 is TGCAGCGTCCCGGGGCAGGGGGAGTTCTTC. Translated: CSVPGQGEFF.

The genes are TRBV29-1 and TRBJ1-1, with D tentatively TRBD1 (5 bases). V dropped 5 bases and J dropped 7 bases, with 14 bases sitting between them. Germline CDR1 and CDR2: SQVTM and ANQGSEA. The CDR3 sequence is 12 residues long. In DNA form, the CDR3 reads TGCAGCGTTTCCCTCGACAGAGTTGAAGCTTTCTTT. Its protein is CSVSLDRVEAFF.

The CDR3 bases are TGTGCCAGCAGGACGACAGGGGAGGGAGACTATGGCTACACCTTC. The encoded protein is CASRTTGEGDYGYTF. The chain joins TRBV6-5 to TRBJ1-2; 8 nucleotides line up with TRBD1. Germline loops: CDR1 MNHEY, CDR2 SVGAGI. The V gene end was trimmed by 6 bases and the J gene end by 3 bases; junction bases not matched to a gene: 9. CDR3 length equals 15 residues.

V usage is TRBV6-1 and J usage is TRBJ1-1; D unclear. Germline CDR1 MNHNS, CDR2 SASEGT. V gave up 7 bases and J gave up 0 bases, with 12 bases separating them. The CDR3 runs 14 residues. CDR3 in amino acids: CASTQITVNTEAFF. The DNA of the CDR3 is TGTGCCAGCACCCAAATTACGGTGAACACTGAAGCTTTCTTT.

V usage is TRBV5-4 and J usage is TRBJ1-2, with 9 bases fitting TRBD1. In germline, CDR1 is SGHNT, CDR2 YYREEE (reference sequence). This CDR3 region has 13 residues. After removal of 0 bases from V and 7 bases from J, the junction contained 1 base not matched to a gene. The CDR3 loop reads CASSLGTGAGYTF. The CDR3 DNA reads TGTGCCAGCAGCTTGGGGACAGGGGCTGGCTACACCTTC.

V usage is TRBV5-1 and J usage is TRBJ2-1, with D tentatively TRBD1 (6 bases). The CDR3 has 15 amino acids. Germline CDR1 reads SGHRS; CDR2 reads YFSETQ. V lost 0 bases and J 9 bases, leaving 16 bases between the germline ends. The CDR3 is CASSLDAGVNGEQFF. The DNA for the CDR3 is TGCGCCAGCAGCTTGGATGCAGGGGTAAACGGTGAGCAGTTCTTC.

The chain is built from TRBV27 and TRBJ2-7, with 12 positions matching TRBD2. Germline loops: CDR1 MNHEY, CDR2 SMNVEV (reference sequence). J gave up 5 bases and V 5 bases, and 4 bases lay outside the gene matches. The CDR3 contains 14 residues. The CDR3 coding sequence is TGTGCCAGCAGTCCTAGCGGGGGGGCCCACGAGCAGTACTTC. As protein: CASSPSGGAHEQYF.

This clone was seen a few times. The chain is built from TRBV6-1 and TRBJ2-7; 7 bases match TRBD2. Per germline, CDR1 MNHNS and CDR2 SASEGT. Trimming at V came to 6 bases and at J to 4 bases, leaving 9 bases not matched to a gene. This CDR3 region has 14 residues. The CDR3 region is CASSGRDYTYEQYF. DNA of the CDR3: TGTGCCAGCAGCGGCCGGGACTACACTTACGAGCAGTACTTC.

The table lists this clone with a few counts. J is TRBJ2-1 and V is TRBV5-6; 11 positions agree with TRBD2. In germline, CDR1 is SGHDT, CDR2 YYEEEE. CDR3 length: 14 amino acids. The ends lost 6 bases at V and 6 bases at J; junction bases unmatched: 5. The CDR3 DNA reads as TGTGCCAGCACTAGCGGGAGGCCCCGCAATGAGCAGTTCTTC. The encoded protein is CASTSGRPRNEQFF.